Listed here are 12 T cell receptor beta chains from one sample, sequenced in a study of blood T cell repertoires in COVID-19. The assay was immunoSEQ multiplex PCR, and TCRdb's table has in-frame clones only and misses some. The table lists 79,000 or so clones, 75% to 90% of them singletons. The specimen sequenced was peripheral blood. These receptors came from a human donor in a cohort sampled during active COVID-19.

To note about this clone: The junction shows a germline mismatch at one end, possibly a read error. The chain couples TRBV2 to TRBJ2-7; weak D call: TRBD1 (5 bases). The CDR3 has 11 residues. In germline, CDR1 is SNHLY, CDR2 FYNNEI. Written as DNA, the CDR3 is TGTGCCAGCAGTCCTGGACACGACCGGGACTTC. It codes for CASSPGHDRDF.

The CDR3 coding sequence is TGCAGCGTTGACGGGCAGGGGGACACAGATACGCAGTATTTT. Translated: CSVDGQGDTDTQYF. This chain joins TRBV29-1 and TRBJ2-3, with 7 nucleotides matching TRBD1. CDR3 length: 14 residues. The V and J ends lost 3 bases and 2 bases, in that order; junction bases with no gene match: 5. Germline CDR1 reads SQVTM; CDR2 reads ANQGSEA.

V gene TRBV28 combines with J gene TRBJ2-5; 7 bases are a match to TRBD1. Germline V gives CDR1 MDHEN, CDR2 SYDVKM. J was trimmed by 0 bases and V by 7 bases; bases with no gene match: 2. This CDR3 comprises 13 residues. In DNA form, the CDR3 reads TGTGCCAGCAAGGGACAGAACCAAGAGACCCAGTACTTC. Its translation is CASKGQNQETQYF.

CDR3 nucleotides: TGTGCCAGCTCCCCTGGGGCAGGGTACAATCAGCCCCAGCATTTT. Translation gives CASSPGAGYNQPQHF. The chain is built from TRBV18 and TRBJ1-5; weak D call: TRBD1 (5 bases). With 6 bases removed from V and 3 bases from J, the gap between germline ends came to 15 bases. Germline assignment: CDR1 KGHSH and CDR2 LQKENI. CDR3 size: 15 residues.

This sequence joins TRBV18 and TRBJ1-1; 7 bases are a match to TRBD1. Germline V lookup: CDR1 KGHSH, CDR2 LQKENI. V lost 3 bases, J lost 5 bases, and 15 bases stayed unmatched. CDR3 length equals 17 residues. The CDR3 sequence is CASSPGGQVLSRTEAFF. The DNA for the CDR3 is TGTGCCAGCTCACCCGGAGGACAGGTTTTGAGTAGGACTGAAGCTTTCTTT.

This CDR3 reads CASSLGTGGFNEQFF. In DNA form, the CDR3 reads TGTGCCAGCAGCCTAGGAACAGGGGGGTTCAATGAGCAGTTCTTC. This sequence joins TRBV3-1 (or the pseudogene TRBV3-2) and TRBJ2-1; 8 bases are shared with TRBD1. CDR1 is LGHDT and CDR2 is YNNKEL in the germline V gene (reference sequence). Trimming removed 4 bases from V and 6 bases from J; junction bases left unmatched: 8. The CDR3 is 15 amino acids.

This clone was detected only once. The rearrangement joins TRBV6-4 to TRBJ2-2, with TRBD1 as a possible D gene (5 bases). CDR1 MRHNA and CDR2 SNTAGT come from the germline V gene. Deletions cut 7 bases from V and 5 bases from J, with 14 bases between. This CDR3 is 14 amino acids long. CDR3 sequence reads: CASTRIAGTGELFF. Written as DNA, the CDR3 is TGTGCCAGCACCCGAATCGCAGGGACCGGGGAGCTGTTTTTT.

The chain links TRBV5-1 to TRBJ1-2, with 8 bases aligning to TRBD1. The CDR3 contains 16 residues. Germline CDR1 reads SGHRS; CDR2 reads YFSETQ. The trim removed 5 bases at V and 3 bases at J, leaving 12 bases unmatched. CDR3: CASREAGTGVYYGYTF. In DNA form, the CDR3 reads TGCGCCAGCAGGGAAGCCGGGACAGGAGTCTACTATGGCTACACCTTC. The whole variable domain, remainder taken from reference TRBV5-1 and TRBJ1-2, is KAGVTQTPRYLIKTRGQQVTLSCSPISGHRSVSWYQQTPGQGLQFLFEYFSETQRNKGNFPGRFSGRQFSNSRSEMNVSTLELGDSALYLCASREAGTGVYYGYTFGSGTRLTVV.

The genes are TRBV19 and TRBJ2-2; D call uncertain. V shed 5 bases and J shed 1 base, with 8 bases lying between them. CDR3 length: 14 amino acids. Germline V gives CDR1 LNHDA, CDR2 SQIVND (reference sequence). Written as DNA, the CDR3 is TGTGCCAGTAGTGCTCGAGGGAACACCGGGGAGCTGTTTTTT. Residues: CASSARGNTGELFF.

The CDR3 DNA reads TGTGCCAGCAGCGGGTCAGGGGTGGACTACAATGAGCAGTTCTTC. This sequence encodes CASSGSGVDYNEQFF. This chain uses TRBV11-3 with TRBJ2-1, with a possible D match to TRBD1 (6 bases). Germline V CDR1 and CDR2: SGHNT, YENEEA. V shed 5 bases and J shed 3 bases, with 14 bases lying between them. The length of the CDR3 is 15 residues.

For this clone: The sample has other DNA sequences that encode this CDR3 too. This chain uses TRBV5-1 with TRBJ2-3; 9 bases line up with TRBD1. Germline assignment: CDR1 SGHRS and CDR2 YFSETQ. The CDR3 contains 14 residues. With V trimmed by 4 bases and J by 3 bases, 3 bases remained unmatched. The CDR3 here is CASSPGQGTDTQYF. In nucleotides, the CDR3 is TGCGCCAGCAGCCCAGGACAGGGGACAGATACGCAGTATTTT.

V is TRBV7-9 and J is TRBJ2-4; 9 bases fit TRBD2. This CDR3 contains 17 residues. J lost 3 bases, V lost 8 bases, and 14 bases had no gene match. Germline lookup yields CDR1 SEHNR and CDR2 FQNEAQ (reference sequence). CDR3 DNA sequence: TGTGCCAGCCGGGCTAGCGGGACCACATGGGGCAAAAACATTCAGTACTTC. Translation: CASRASGTTWGKNIQYF.